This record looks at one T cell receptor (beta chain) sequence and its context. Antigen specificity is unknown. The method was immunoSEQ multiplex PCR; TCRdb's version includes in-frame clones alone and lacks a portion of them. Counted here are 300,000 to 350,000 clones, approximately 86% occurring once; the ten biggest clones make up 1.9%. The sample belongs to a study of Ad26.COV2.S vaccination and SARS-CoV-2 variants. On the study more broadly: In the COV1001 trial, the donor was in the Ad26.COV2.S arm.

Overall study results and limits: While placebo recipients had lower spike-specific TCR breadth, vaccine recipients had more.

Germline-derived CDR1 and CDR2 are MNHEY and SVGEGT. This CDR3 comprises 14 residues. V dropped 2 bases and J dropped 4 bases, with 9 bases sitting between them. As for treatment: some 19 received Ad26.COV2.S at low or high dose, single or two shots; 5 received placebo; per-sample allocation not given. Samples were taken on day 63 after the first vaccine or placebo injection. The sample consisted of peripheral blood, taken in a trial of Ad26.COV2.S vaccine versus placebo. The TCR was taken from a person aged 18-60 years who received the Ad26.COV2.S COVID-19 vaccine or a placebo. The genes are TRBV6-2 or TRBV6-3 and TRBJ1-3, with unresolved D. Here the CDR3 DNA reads TGTGCCAGCAGTTACGGTGGATCCGGAAACACCATATATTTT. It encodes CASSYGGSGNTIYF.